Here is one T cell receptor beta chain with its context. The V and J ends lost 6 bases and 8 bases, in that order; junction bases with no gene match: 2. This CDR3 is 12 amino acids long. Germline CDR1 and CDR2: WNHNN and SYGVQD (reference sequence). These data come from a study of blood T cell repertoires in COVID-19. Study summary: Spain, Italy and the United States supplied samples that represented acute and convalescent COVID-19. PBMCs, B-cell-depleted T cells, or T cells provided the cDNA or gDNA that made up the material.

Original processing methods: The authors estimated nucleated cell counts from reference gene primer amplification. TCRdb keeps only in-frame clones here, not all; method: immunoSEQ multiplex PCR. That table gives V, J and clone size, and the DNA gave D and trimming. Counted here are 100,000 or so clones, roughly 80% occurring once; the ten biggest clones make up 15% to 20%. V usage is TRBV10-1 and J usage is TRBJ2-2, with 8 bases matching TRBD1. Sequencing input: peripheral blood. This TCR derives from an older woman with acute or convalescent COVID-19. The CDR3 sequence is CASSRGPGELFF. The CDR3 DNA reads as TGCGCCAGCAGCAGGGGGCCAGGGGAGCTGTTTTTT.